This T cell receptor beta chain was sequenced in a study of blood T cell repertoires in COVID-19. Background on the study: There were acute and convalescent COVID-19 samples, and they came from the United States, Italy and Spain.

Per the original data handling: Scientists estimated how many nucleated cells there were by amplifying reference gene primers. The protocol was immunoSEQ multiplex PCR, while the TCRdb copy is restricted to in-frame clones and leaves out a portion. The DNA was the basis for D and trimming; V, J and clone size are from that table. The sample lists 88,000 or so clones, approximately 87% occurring once. The CDR3 totals 14 residues. From germline, CDR1 is SGHRS and CDR2 YFSETQ. The J segment lost 6 bases and the V segment lost 4 bases, leaving 6 bases of the junction unmatched. This rearrangement joins TRBV5-1 to TRBJ2-7; TRBD1 aligns across 11 bases. The sequenced material came from peripheral blood. The TCR comes from a human donor in a cohort sampled during active COVID-19. The CDR3 DNA reads as TGCGCCAGCAGCGTATCCGGGACAGGGGGCGAGCAGTACTTC. The encoded protein is CASSVSGTGGEQYF.